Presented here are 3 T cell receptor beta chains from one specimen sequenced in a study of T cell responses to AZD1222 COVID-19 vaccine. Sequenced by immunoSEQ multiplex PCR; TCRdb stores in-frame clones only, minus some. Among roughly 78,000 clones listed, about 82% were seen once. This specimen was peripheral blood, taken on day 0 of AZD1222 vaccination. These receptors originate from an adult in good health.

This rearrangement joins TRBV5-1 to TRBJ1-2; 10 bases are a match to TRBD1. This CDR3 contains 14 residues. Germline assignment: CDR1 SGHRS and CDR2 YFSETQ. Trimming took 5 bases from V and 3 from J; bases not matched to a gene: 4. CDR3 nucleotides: TGCGCCAGCAGTTCCGGGACAGGGGACTATGGCTACACCTTC. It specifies CASSSGTGDYGYTF. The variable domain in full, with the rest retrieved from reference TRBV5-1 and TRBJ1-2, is KAGVTQTPRYLIKTRGQQVTLSCSPISGHRSVSWYQQTPGQGLQFLFEYFSETQRNKGNFPGRFSGRQFSNSRSEMNVSTLELGDSALYLCASSSGTGDYGYTFGSGTRLTVV.

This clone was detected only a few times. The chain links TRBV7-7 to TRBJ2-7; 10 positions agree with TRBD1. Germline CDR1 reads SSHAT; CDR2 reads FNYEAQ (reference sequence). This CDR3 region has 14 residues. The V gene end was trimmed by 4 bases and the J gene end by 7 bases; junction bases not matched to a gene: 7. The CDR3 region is CASSWGTGAGEQYF. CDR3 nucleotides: TGTGCCAGCAGCTGGGGGACAGGGGCAGGGGAGCAGTACTTC.

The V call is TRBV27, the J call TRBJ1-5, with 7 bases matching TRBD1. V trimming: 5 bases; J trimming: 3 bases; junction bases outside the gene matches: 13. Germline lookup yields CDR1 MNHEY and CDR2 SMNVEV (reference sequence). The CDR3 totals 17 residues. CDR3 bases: TGTGCCAGCAGTAGAACACAGGGGAATACCTACAATCAGCCCCAGCATTTT. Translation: CASSRTQGNTYNQPQHF.